The 26 T cell receptor beta chains listed next were all sequenced from one sample in a study of a mutant IDH1 vaccine in newly diagnosed glioma. Sequenced by immunoSEQ multiplex PCR; TCRdb stores in-frame clones only, minus some. This sample has approximately 47,000 clones, with more than 75% found just once. Antigen specificity for these receptors is unknown. Noted time point: week 35, safety follow-up. Every vaccine dose comprised 300 ug of mutant IDH1 20-mer peptide plus topical imiquimod. Sequenced here: PBMCs, sampled from a glioma patient whose treatment included an IDH1 peptide vaccine. The receptors derive from a woman in her thirties or forties with glioma.

This sequence joins TRBV5-1 and TRBJ2-1; D gene uncertain. CDR1 SGHRS and CDR2 YFSETQ come from the germline V gene. The length of the CDR3 is 14 residues. V was clipped by 1 base and J by 6 bases, with 11 bases between them. CDR3 in amino acids: CASSLIVASNEQFF. CDR3 DNA sequence: TGCGCCAGCAGCTTGATTGTGGCTAGCAATGAGCAGTTCTTC.

The chain is built from TRBV5-5 and TRBJ2-4; D not certain. The CDR3 runs to 18 residues. V was cut by 4 bases and J by 0 bases, with 20 bases left in between. Germline V gene sequence: CDR1 SGHKS, CDR2 YYEKEE (reference sequence). DNA of the CDR3: TGTGCCAGCAGCAGGAGCCTTTACAGAGAACTAGCCAAAAACATTCAGTACTTC. As protein: CASSRSLYRELAKNIQYF.

The chain employs TRBV10-1 and TRBJ2-7; unclear D gene. V lost 7 bases to trimming and J lost 6 bases, with 10 bases between them. From germline, CDR1 is WNHNN and CDR2 SYGVQD (reference sequence). The CDR3 is 11 amino acids. As DNA, the CDR3 is TGCGCCAGCACGATCCCGGGCGAGCAGTACTTC. Protein: CASTIPGEQYF.

The chain employs TRBV5-1 and TRBJ1-3, with D hard to call. This CDR3 has 15 residues. Trimming removed 0 bases at V and 0 bases at J, with 7 bases between. The germline CDR1 and CDR2 sequences are SGHRS and YFSETQ. The CDR3 nucleotides read TGCGCCAGCAGCTTGGAGCACTTCTCTGGAAACACCATATATTTT. Protein product: CASSLEHFSGNTIYF.

The chain employs TRBV14 and TRBJ1-2; D not resolved. Trimming shortened V by 3 bases and J by 4 bases, and 9 bases separated the two germline ends. The CDR3 extends over 13 amino acids. Germline CDR1 and CDR2: SGHDN and FVKESK. The CDR3 region has the DNA TGTGCCAGCAGCCATAGTCGGAGCTATGGCTACACCTTC. Its translation: CASSHSRSYGYTF.

The chain employs TRBV4-1 and TRBJ2-7; 11 bases are shared with TRBD1. Trimming at V came to 3 bases and at J to 6 bases, leaving 7 bases not matched to a gene. The CDR3 runs 15 residues. From germline, CDR1 is MGHRA and CDR2 YSYEKL. The CDR3 is CASSHRTGGPGEQYF. CDR3 sequence (DNA): TGCGCCAGCAGCCACAGGACAGGGGGCCCGGGCGAGCAGTACTTC.

The chain carries TRBV15 and TRBJ1-5, with TRBD1 identical over 7 bases. Germline-derived CDR1 and CDR2 are LNHNV and YYDKDF (reference sequence). J was trimmed by 4 bases and V by 3 bases; bases with no gene match: 9. The CDR3 contains 16 residues. The CDR3: CATSSDRATWNQPQHF. In DNA, the CDR3 is TGTGCCACCAGCAGCGACAGGGCCACATGGAATCAGCCCCAGCATTTT.

The genes are TRBV19 and TRBJ1-1, with a tentative D call TRBD1 (5 bases). The germline V gene has CDR1 LNHDA and CDR2 SQIVND (reference sequence). The V end lost 3 bases, the J end lost 1 base, and 18 bases lay between the germline ends. CDR3 length: 17 residues. The CDR3 loop is CASSMRQGSSWNTEAFF. For the CDR3, the DNA is TGTGCCAGTAGTATGCGTCAGGGTAGCTCCTGGAACACTGAAGCTTTCTTT.

The V and J genes are TRBV5-1 and TRBJ1-2; tentative D call: TRBD1 (6 bases). Germline V gene lookup returns CDR1 SGHRS and CDR2 YFSETQ. Deletions cut 1 base from V and 3 bases from J, with 10 bases between. This CDR3 is built from 14 residues. In DNA, the CDR3 is TGCGCCAGCAGCTTGAAGGGGGAGGACTATGGCTACACCTTC. It encodes CASSLKGEDYGYTF.

The gene calls are TRBV7-9 and TRBJ1-4; no clear D gene. The CDR3 length is 14 residues. Germline CDR1 and CDR2: SEHNR and FQNEAQ (reference sequence). Trimming removed 2 bases from V and 8 bases from J, with 12 bases in between. The CDR3 nucleotides are TGTGCCAGCAGCTTAAGCGTCACCCAAGAAAAACTGTTTTTT. Encoded protein: CASSLSVTQEKLFF.

The genes are TRBV2 and TRBJ2-3; 7 nucleotides agree with TRBD2. After removal of 2 bases from V and 2 bases from J, the junction contained 4 bases not matched to a gene. The germline V gene has CDR1 SNHLY and CDR2 FYNNEI. The CDR3 loop spans 15 amino acids. The CDR3 DNA reads as TGTGCCAGCAGTGAAAGGCTAGCGGACACAGATACGCAGTATTTT. Its translation: CASSERLADTDTQYF.

The chain combines TRBV16 with TRBJ2-7; D is possibly TRBD1 or TRBD2 (5 bases each). CDR1 KGHSY and CDR2 FQNENV come from the germline V gene. Trimming pared 0 bases from V and 4 bases from J, leaving 19 bases between. This CDR3 comprises 17 residues. CDR3 DNA sequence: TGTGCCAGCAGCCAATCTATCGGAGGTCAGGGCCGTTACGAGCAGTACTTC. This gives the protein CASSQSIGGQGRYEQYF.

This clone was detected only once. The rearrangement joins TRBV4-2 to TRBJ2-7; the match to TRBD1 covers 7 bases. The CDR3 is 15 amino acids. Germline CDR1 LGHNA, CDR2 YNFKEQ. V was clipped by 4 bases and J by 3 bases; unmatched bases: 9. The CDR3 protein is CASSRTTGFVYEQYF. The DNA of the CDR3 is TGTGCCAGCAGCCGCACGACAGGGTTCGTCTACGAGCAGTACTTC.

This chain connects TRBV7-6 to TRBJ2-6, with D hard to call. Germline V CDR1 and CDR2: SGHVS, FNYEAQ. This CDR3 comprises 16 residues. V was cut by 2 bases and J by 0 bases, with 8 bases left in between. The CDR3 bases are TGTGCCAGCAGCTTACGCGGAGTCTCTGGGGCCAACGTCCTGACTTTC. Protein product: CASSLRGVSGANVLTF.

This chain connects TRBV5-1 to TRBJ2-3; D is perhaps TRBD2 (5 bases). CDR3 length: 15 residues. Germline-derived CDR1 and CDR2 are SGHRS and YFSETQ. V lost 1 base and J 3 bases, leaving 12 bases between the germline ends. The CDR3 spells CASSLTGFGTDTQYF. CDR3 nucleotide sequence: TGCGCCAGCAGCTTGACGGGGTTCGGGACAGATACGCAGTATTTT.

The chain employs TRBV6-1 and TRBJ2-7; 8 nucleotides align to TRBD2. In germline, CDR1 is MNHNS, CDR2 SASEGT. This CDR3 contains 14 residues. The V segment lost 7 bases and the J segment 1 base; nucleotides outside the gene matches: 6. CDR3 loop: CASKILAESYEQYF. The CDR3 coding sequence is TGTGCCAGCAAAATACTAGCGGAGTCCTACGAGCAGTACTTC.

The chain joins TRBV10-2 to TRBJ2-4; D is undetermined. This CDR3 has 15 amino acids. The germline gives CDR1 WSHSY, CDR2 SAAADI. Trimming pared 5 bases from V and 8 bases from J, leaving 19 bases between. CDR3 loop: CASSTQVGGGDIQYF. CDR3 sequence (DNA): TGCGCCAGCAGTACCCAGGTGGGCGGTGGAGACATTCAGTACTTC.

The CDR3, as DNA: TGCGCCAGCAGCCAGCGAGGACAGGGGCTACCCCTCCACTTT. It specifies CASSQRGQGLPLHF. The chain has TRBV4-3 and TRBJ1-6; 9 positions agree with TRBD1. The germline CDR1 and CDR2 sequences are LGHNA and YSLEER. The CDR3 spans 14 residues. V was clipped by 3 bases and J by 12 bases; unmatched bases: 6.

The chain employs TRBV7-2 and TRBJ2-1; either TRBD1 or TRBD2 may fit D (5 bases each). V lost 5 bases and J lost 4, with 15 bases in between. The CDR3 runs 15 residues. CDR1 is SGHTA, CDR2 FQGNSA, per germline. CDR3 DNA: TGTGCCAGCAGCCCCGGCAGGGAGCTTTACAATGAGCAGTTCTTC. Translated: CASSPGRELYNEQFF.

In this sample, this clone turned up once. The CDR3 DNA reads TGTGCCAGCACCCTGGGGGGACGTACGAACACCGGGGAGCTGTTTTTT. It yields the protein CASTLGGRTNTGELFF. This rearrangement joins TRBV5-4 to TRBJ2-2, with D tentatively TRBD2 (6 bases). Trimming pared 6 bases from V and 0 bases from J, leaving 15 bases between. The CDR3 runs 16 residues. Germline V CDR1 and CDR2: SGHNT, YYREEE (reference sequence).

The chain couples TRBV20-1 to TRBJ2-7; possible D gene TRBD1, 5 bases. Per germline, CDR1 DFQATT and CDR2 SNEGSKA (reference sequence). V lost 5 bases to trimming and J lost 2 bases, with 7 bases between them. This CDR3 contains 11 residues. CDR3 sequence reads: CSAGAAYEQYF. CDR3 DNA sequence: TGCAGTGCTGGGGCCGCCTACGAGCAGTACTTC.

This clone was detected only a few times. V and J are TRBV4-3 and TRBJ1-3, with D perhaps matching TRBD1 (6 bases). Germline CDR1 reads LGHNA; CDR2 reads YSLEER. The V end was cut by 0 bases, the J end by 3 bases, with 21 bases between. The CDR3 runs to 19 residues. In nucleotides, the CDR3 is TGCGCCAGCAGCCAAGACTACAGGGCCACACGATCTGGTGGAAACACCATATATTTT. Translating gives CASSQDYRATRSGGNTIYF.

This rearrangement joins TRBV7-8 to TRBJ2-5; no firm D call. The CDR3 contains 12 residues. Germline-derived CDR1 and CDR2 are SGHVS and FQNEAQ. V lost 0 bases and J 5 bases, leaving 4 bases between the germline ends. The CDR3 DNA reads as TGTGCCAGCAGCTTAGCGGCTGAGACCCAGTACTTC. The encoded protein is CASSLAAETQYF.

The chain uses TRBV7-8 and TRBJ1-5; D perhaps matches TRBD1 (6 bases). The germline V and J ends were trimmed by 3 bases and 0 bases, with 15 bases remaining between them. The CDR3 totals 17 residues. Germline CDR1 SGHVS, CDR2 FQNEAQ. The DNA of the CDR3 is TGTGCCAGCAGCTTCGTCGCAGGGGCTCATAGCAATCAGCCCCAGCATTTT. Translated, it gives CASSFVAGAHSNQPQHF. Using reference TRBV7-8 and TRBJ1-5 for the parts outside the CDR3, the full variable domain is GAGVSQSPRYKVAKRGQDVALRCDPISGHVSLFWYQQALGQGPEFLTYFQNEAQLDKSGLPSDRFFAERPEGSVSTLKIQRTQQEDSAVYLCASSFVAGAHSNQPQHFGDGTRLSIL.

The chain couples TRBV30 to TRBJ1-5; D perhaps matches TRBD1 (6 bases). V was cut by 8 bases and J by 1 base, with 21 bases left in between. Germline CDR1 and CDR2: GTSNPN and SVGIG (reference sequence). The CDR3 totals 16 residues. The CDR3 DNA sequence: TGTGCCCCCCAAGAAAAACAGGGTGGAAGCAATCAGCCCCAGCATTTT. This sequence encodes CAPQEKQGGSNQPQHF. Full variable domain (missing parts from reference TRBV30 and TRBJ1-5): SQTIHQWPATLVQPVGSPLSLECTVEGTSNPNLYWYRQAAGRGLQLLFYSVGIGQISSEVPQNLSASRPQDRQFILSSKKLLLSDSGFYLCAPQEKQGGSNQPQHFGDGTRLSIL.

The chain links TRBV7-8 to TRBJ1-4; a possible D gene is TRBD1 (6 bases). V was cut by 5 bases and J by 3 bases, with 13 bases left in between. CDR1 SGHVS and CDR2 FQNEAQ come from the germline V gene. This CDR3 has 15 amino acids. CDR3 nucleotides: TGTGCCAGCAGCCACCACAGGGTGGCTAATGAAAAACTGTTTTTT. Encoded protein: CASSHHRVANEKLFF.